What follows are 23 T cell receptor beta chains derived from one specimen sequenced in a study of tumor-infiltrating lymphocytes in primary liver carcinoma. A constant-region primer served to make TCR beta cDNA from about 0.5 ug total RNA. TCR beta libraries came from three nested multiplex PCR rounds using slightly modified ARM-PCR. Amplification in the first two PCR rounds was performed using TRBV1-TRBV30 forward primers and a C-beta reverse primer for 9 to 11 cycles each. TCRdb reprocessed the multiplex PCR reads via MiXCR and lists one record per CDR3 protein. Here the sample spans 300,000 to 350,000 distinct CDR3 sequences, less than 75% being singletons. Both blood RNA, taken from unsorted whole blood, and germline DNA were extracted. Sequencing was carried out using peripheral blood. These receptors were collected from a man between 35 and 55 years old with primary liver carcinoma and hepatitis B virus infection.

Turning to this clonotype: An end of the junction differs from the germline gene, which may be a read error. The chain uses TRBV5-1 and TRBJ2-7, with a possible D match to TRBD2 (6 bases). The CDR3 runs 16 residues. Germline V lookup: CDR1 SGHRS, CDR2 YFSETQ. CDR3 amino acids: CASSYARDSSSYEEYF. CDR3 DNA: TGCGCCAGCAGCTACGCGCGGGACTCATCCTCCTACGAGGAGTACTTC.

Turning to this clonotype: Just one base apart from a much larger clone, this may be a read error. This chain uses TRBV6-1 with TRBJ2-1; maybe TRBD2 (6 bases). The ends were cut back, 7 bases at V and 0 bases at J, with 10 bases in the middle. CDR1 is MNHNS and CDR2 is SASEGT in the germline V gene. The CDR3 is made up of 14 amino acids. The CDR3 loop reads CASKGGTSYNEQFF. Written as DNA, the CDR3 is TGTGCCAGCAAGGGAGGTACCTCCTACAATGAGCAGTTCTTC.

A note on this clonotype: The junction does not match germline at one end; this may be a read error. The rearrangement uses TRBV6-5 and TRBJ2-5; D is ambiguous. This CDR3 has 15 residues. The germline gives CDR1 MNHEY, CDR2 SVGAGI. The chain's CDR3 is CANSYSFLGGETQYF. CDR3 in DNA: TGTGCCAACAGTTACTCGTTTCTGGGCGGCGAGACCCAGTACTTC.

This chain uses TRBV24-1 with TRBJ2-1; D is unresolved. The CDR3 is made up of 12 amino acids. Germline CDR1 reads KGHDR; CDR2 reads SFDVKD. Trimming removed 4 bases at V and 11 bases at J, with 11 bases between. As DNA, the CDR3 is TGTGCCACCAGTGACCGGATCAGCCAGCAGTTCTTC. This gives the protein CATSDRISQQFF.

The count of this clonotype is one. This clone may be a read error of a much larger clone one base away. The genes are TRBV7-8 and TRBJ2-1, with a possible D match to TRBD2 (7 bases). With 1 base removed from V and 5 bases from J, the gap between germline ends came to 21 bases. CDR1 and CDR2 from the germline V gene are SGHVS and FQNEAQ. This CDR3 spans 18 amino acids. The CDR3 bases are TGTGCCAGCAGCTTAGTTTTCCGGGGGGCTAGCGGTAACAATGAGCAGTTCTTC. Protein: CASSLVFRGASGNNEQFF.

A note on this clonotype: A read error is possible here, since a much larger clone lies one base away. The CDR3 DNA follows: TGTGCCAGCAGGCCTAGCGGGAGGACCACCGGGGAGCTGTTTTTT. Translation: CASRPSGRTTGELFF. V usage is TRBV12-3 or TRBV12-4 and J usage is TRBJ2-2, with 11 bases aligning to TRBD2. CDR3 length: 15 residues. V dropped 6 bases and J dropped 4; count of bases not matched to a gene: 4.

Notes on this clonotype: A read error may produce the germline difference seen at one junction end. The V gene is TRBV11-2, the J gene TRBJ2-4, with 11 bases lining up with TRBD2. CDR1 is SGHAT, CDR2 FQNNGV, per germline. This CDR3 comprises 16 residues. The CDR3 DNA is TGTGCCAGCAGCTTAGTTTTAGCGGGAGGGCAATACATTCGGTACTTC. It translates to CASSLVLAGGQYIRYF.

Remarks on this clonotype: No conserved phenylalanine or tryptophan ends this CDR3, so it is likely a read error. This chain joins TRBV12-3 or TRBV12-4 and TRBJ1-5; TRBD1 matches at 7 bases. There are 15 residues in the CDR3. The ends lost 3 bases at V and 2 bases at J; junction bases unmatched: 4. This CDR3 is CASSLTQGGNQPQHL. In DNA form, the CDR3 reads TGTGCCAGCAGTTTGACCCAGGGGGGCAATCAGCCCCAGCATCTT.

As DNA, the CDR3 is TGCAGCGAAGGACAGGGGTGGGGTAGCGAGCAGTTCTTC. Translated: CSEGQGWGSEQFF. This sequence joins TRBV29-1 and TRBJ2-1, with 9 bases identical to TRBD1. V dropped 7 bases and J dropped 10; count of bases not matched to a gene: 11. The germline V gene encodes CDR1 SQVTM and CDR2 ANQGSEA. This CDR3 region has 13 residues.

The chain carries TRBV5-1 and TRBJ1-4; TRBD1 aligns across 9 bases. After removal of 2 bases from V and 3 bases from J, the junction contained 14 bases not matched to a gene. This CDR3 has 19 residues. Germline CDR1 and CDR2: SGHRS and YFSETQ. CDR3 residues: CASSLAGTGCYVANEKLFF. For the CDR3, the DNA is TGCGCCAGCAGCTTAGCCGGGACAGGGTGTTACGTGGCTAATGAAAAACTGTTTTTT.

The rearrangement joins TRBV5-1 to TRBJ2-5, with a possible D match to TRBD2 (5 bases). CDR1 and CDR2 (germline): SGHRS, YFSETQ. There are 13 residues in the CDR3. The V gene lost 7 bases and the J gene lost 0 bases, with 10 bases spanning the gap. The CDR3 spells CASCRTYQETQYF. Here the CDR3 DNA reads TGCGCCAGCTGTAGGACTTACCAAGAGACCCAGTACTTC.

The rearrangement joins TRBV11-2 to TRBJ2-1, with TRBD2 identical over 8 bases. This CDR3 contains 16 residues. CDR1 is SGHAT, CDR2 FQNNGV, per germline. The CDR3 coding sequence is TGTGAGAGCAGCCCAGCAGGTCTAGCGGGTCGCAATGAGCAGTTCTTC. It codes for CESSPAGLAGRNEQFF.

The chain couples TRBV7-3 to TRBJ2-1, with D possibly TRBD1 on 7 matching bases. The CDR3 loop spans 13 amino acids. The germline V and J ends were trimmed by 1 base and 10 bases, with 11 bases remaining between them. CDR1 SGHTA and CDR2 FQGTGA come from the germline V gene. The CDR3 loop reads CASSLNRGGEQFF. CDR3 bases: TGTGCCAGCAGCTTAAACAGGGGAGGCGAGCAGTTCTTC. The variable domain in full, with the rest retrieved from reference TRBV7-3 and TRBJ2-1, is GAGVSQTPSNKVTEKGKYVELRCDPISGHTALYWYRQSLGQGPEFLIYFQGTGAADDSGLPNDRFFAVRPEGSVSTLKIQRTERGDSAVYLCASSLNRGGEQFFGPGTRLTVL.

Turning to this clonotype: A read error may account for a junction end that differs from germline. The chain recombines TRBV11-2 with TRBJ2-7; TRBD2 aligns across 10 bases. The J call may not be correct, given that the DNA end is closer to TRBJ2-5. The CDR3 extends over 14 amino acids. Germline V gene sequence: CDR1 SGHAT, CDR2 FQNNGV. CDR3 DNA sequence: TGTGCCAGCTGCTTAACTAGCGGGAAGGAGACCCAGTACTTC. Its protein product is CASCLTSGKETQYF.

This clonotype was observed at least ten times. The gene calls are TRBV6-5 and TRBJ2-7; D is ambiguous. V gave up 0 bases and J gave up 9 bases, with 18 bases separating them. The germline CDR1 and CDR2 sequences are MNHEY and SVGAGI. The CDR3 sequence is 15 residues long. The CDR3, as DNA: TGTGCCAGCAGTTACTCGTTCGCGGTGGAGCACGTGCAGTACTTC. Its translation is CASSYSFAVEHVQYF.

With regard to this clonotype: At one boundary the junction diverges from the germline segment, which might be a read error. CDR3 residues: CANSPGQGRPHTGELFF. The CDR3 bases are TGTGCCAACAGCCCGGGACAGGGGAGACCACACACCGGGGAGCTGTTTTTT. The chain recombines TRBV7-8 with TRBJ2-2; 10 bases fit TRBD1. Germline V CDR1 and CDR2: SGHVS, FQNEAQ. The CDR3 length is 17 residues. Using reference TRBV7-8 and TRBJ2-2 for the parts outside the CDR3, the full variable domain is GAGVSQSPRYKVAKRGQDVALRCDPISGHVSLFWYQQALGQGPEFLTYFQNEAQLDKSGLPSDRFFAERPEGSVSTLKIQRTQQEDSAVYLCANSPGQGRPHTGELFFGEGSRLTVL.

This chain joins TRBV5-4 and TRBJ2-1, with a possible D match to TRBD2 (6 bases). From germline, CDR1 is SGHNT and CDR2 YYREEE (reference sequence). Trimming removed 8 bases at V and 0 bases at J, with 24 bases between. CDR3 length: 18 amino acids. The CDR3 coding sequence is TGTGCCAGTAGCGGACCTACGGGGCGTACTAGCTCCTACAATGAGCAGTTCTTC. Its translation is CASSGPTGRTSSYNEQFF.

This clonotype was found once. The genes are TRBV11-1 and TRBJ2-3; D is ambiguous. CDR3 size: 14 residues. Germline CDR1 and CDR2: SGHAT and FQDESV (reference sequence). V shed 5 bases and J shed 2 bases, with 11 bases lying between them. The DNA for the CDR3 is TGTGCCAGCAGCCAGACCCCCGACACAGATACGCAGTATTTT. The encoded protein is CASSQTPDTDTQYF.

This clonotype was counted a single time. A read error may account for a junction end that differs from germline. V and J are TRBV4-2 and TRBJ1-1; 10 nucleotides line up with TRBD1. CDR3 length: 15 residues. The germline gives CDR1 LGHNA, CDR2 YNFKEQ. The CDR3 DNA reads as TGTGCCAACAGCCAAGATCATGGGACAGGGGCTGAAGCTTTATTT. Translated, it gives CANSQDHGTGAEALF.

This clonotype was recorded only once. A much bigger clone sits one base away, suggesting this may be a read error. CDR3 in DNA: TGCGCCAGCAGCCAAGATCTCGGGTTCGGAGACACCCAGTACTTC. Encoded protein: CASSQDLGFGDTQYF. V and J are TRBV4-3 and TRBJ2-5; the D is unclear. The CDR3 length is 15 residues. CDR1 and CDR2 from the germline V gene are LGHNA and YSLEER. V lost 0 bases to trimming and J lost 8 bases, with 16 bases between them.

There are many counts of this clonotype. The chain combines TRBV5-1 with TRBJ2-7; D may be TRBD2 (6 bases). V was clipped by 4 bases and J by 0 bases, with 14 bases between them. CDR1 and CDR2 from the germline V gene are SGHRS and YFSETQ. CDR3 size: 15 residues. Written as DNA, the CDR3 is TGCGCCAGCAGCACCGGGACTGCAAACTCCTACGAGCAGTACTTC. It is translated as CASSTGTANSYEQYF.

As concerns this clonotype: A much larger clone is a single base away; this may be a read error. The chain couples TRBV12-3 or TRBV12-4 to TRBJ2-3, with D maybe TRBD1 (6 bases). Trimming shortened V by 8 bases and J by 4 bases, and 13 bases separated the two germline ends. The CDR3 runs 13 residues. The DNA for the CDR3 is TGTGCCAGCGTTCAGGGGAGCGCAGATACGCAGTATTTT. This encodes CASVQGSADTQYF.

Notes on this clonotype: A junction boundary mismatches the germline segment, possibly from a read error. CDR3 region: CASSSGGNQSQHF. Here the CDR3 DNA reads TGTGCCAGTAGCTCGGGTGGTAATCAGTCCCAGCATTTT. The gene calls are TRBV11-2 and TRBJ1-5; unclear D gene. Germline V gives CDR1 SGHAT, CDR2 FQNNGV. CDR3 length equals 13 residues.